The 27 T cell receptor beta chains below all came from one sample that was sequenced in a study of cytomegalovirus exposure and HLA in healthy donors. Here immunoSEQ multiplex PCR was the method, and the copy in TCRdb shows in-frame clones only, minus some. This sample has 150,000 to 200,000 clones, with 84% found just once. Specimen: PBMCs. These receptors all stem from a man between 18 and 29 years old in good health and CMV-seropositive.

This rearrangement joins TRBV27 to TRBJ2-1, with 13 bases matching TRBD2. V trimming: 6 bases; J trimming: 15 bases; junction bases outside the gene matches: 11. CDR1 is MNHEY, CDR2 SMNVEV, per germline (reference sequence). The CDR3 spans 14 residues. The CDR3 is CASSPRTSGSGRFF. CDR3 bases: TGTGCCAGCAGCCCTAGGACTAGCGGGAGTGGGCGGTTCTTC.

The chain is built from TRBV7-2 and TRBJ2-7; D might be TRBD1 (5 bases). Germline values: CDR1 SGHTA, CDR2 FQGNSA. The CDR3 extends over 13 amino acids. V was pared by 5 bases and J by 2 bases, with 10 bases between. The CDR3 DNA reads TGTGCCAGCAGCCTTGGACATACCTACGAGCAGTACTTC. Its protein product is CASSLGHTYEQYF.

This clone showed up just a few times. V is TRBV30 and J is TRBJ1-4; D ambiguous. Germline CDR1 reads GTSNPN; CDR2 reads SVGIG (reference sequence). The germline V and J ends were trimmed by 0 bases and 4 bases, with 6 bases remaining between them. The CDR3 has 13 amino acids. CDR3 protein: CAWSVNSNEKLFF. The CDR3 DNA follows: TGTGCCTGGAGTGTAAACAGTAATGAAAAACTGTTTTTT.

This rearrangement joins TRBV4-1 to TRBJ2-5; 9 positions match TRBD2. CDR3 length equals 17 residues. The germline V gene has CDR1 MGHRA and CDR2 YSYEKL. The ends lost 0 bases at V and 4 bases at J; junction bases unmatched: 9. The CDR3 sequence is CASSQDFISGSGETQYF. The DNA for the CDR3 is TGCGCCAGCAGCCAAGATTTCATTAGCGGGAGTGGAGAGACCCAGTACTTC.

The chain uses TRBV6-1 and TRBJ1-1; D gene unclear. Germline V gives CDR1 MNHNS, CDR2 SASEGT. Trimming stripped 2 bases from V and 4 bases from J, with 8 bases between. The CDR3 totals 13 residues. CDR3 sequence: CASSETRSTEAFF. The CDR3 DNA sequence: TGTGCCAGCAGTGAAACGAGGAGCACTGAAGCTTTCTTT.

The V and J genes are TRBV19 and TRBJ2-2, with 8 bases identical to TRBD2. CDR1 LNHDA and CDR2 SQIVND come from the germline V gene (reference sequence). V trimming: 11 bases; J trimming: 5 bases; junction bases outside the gene matches: 13. The CDR3 is 15 amino acids. The DNA for the CDR3 is TGTGCCTCCCACCCAACTAGCGGACCTACCGGGGAGCTGTTTTTT. Protein: CASHPTSGPTGELFF.

As DNA, the CDR3 is TGTGCCAGCAGCTTAGGGACTAGCGGGAGGGGCTCCTACGAGCAGTACTTC. It translates to CASSLGTSGRGSYEQYF. This rearrangement joins TRBV7-9 to TRBJ2-7, with 15 bases aligning to TRBD2. CDR3 length: 17 residues. Looked up from germline, CDR1 is SEHNR and CDR2 is FQNEAQ (reference sequence). Trimming took 1 base from V and 0 from J; bases not matched to a gene: 1. Full variable domain (outside the CDR3, taken from reference TRBV7-9 and TRBJ2-7): DTGVSQNPRHKITKRGQNVTFRCDPISEHNRLYWYRQTLGQGPEFLTYFQNEAQLEKSRLLSDRFSAERPKGSFSTLEIQRTEQGDSAMYLCASSLGTSGRGSYEQYFGPGTRLTVT.

V gene TRBV19 combines with J gene TRBJ2-7, with 7 bases that match TRBD1. Germline V gene data show CDR1 as LNHDA and CDR2 as SQIVND (reference sequence). There are 14 residues in the CDR3. The junction had 8 bases not matched to a gene; V was cut back by 5 bases and J by 4 bases. CDR3 sequence (DNA): TGTGCCAGTAGTGGAGATACGACAGGGTACGAGCAGTACTTC. It is translated as CASSGDTTGYEQYF.

As regards this clone: One end of the junction fails to match germline, which may point to a read error. The V gene is TRBV6-5, the J gene TRBJ2-1; the match to TRBD2 covers 13 bases. The CDR3 is 13 amino acids. Germline assignment: CDR1 MNHEY and CDR2 SVGAGI. CDR3 in DNA: TGTGCCAGCAGTGCGGGACTAGCGGGACCCGCGATCTTC. Its translation is CASSAGLAGPAIF.

This clone turned up a few times. This sample includes further DNA sequences coding for the same CDR3. The rearrangement joins TRBV7-2 to TRBJ1-5; the D is unclear. There are 15 residues in the CDR3. The V and J ends lost 1 base and 2 bases respectively, with 9 bases between them. Germline values: CDR1 SGHTA, CDR2 FQGNSA. CDR3 in amino acids: CASSLGRGGNQPQHF. Written as DNA, the CDR3 is TGTGCCAGCAGCTTAGGTCGGGGAGGCAATCAGCCCCAGCATTTT.

The chain carries TRBV14 and TRBJ2-1; 8 bases fit TRBD2. V shed 5 bases, J shed 2 bases, and the junction held 5 bases outside the gene matches. CDR1 and CDR2 (germline): SGHDN, FVKESK. CDR3 length equals 15 residues. DNA of the CDR3: TGTGCCAGCAGCAAAACTAGCGGTCCCTACAATGAGCAGTTCTTC. Translating gives CASSKTSGPYNEQFF.

The J gene is TRBJ1-2, the V gene TRBV5-1; possible D gene TRBD1, 6 bases. Germline values: CDR1 SGHRS, CDR2 YFSETQ. The V gene lost 5 bases and the J gene lost 0 bases, with 14 bases spanning the gap. The CDR3 sequence is 15 residues long. CDR3 DNA: TGCGCCAGCAGTACTGCACAGGGTTCTAACTATGGCTACACCTTC. Protein product: CASSTAQGSNYGYTF.

The CDR3 coding sequence is TGTGCCAGCAGCCAAGTTGGTAGGGGCATTGAGCAGTTCTTC. Amino acid sequence: CASSQVGRGIEQFF. The gene calls are TRBV4-2 and TRBJ2-1; weak D call: TRBD1 (5 bases). The CDR3 loop spans 14 amino acids. Germline CDR1 and CDR2: LGHNA and YNFKEQ. V lost 1 base, J lost 9 bases, and 13 bases lay in between.

Only one count was recorded for this clone. The chain joins TRBV5-4 to TRBJ2-7; TRBD1 is a possible D gene (7 bases). The germline V gene has CDR1 SGHNT and CDR2 YYREEE (reference sequence). The CDR3 totals 15 residues. The CDR3 spells CDEQGGLPVFYEQYF. CDR3 nucleotide sequence: TGTGACGAGCAGGGGGGTCTCCCGGTCTTCTACGAGCAGTACTTC.

V and J are TRBV15 and TRBJ1-1; D may be TRBD1 (5 bases). V was shortened by 1 base and J by 2 bases, with 20 bases between the two germline ends. The CDR3 is made up of 18 amino acids. The germline gives CDR1 LNHNV, CDR2 YYDKDF (reference sequence). The CDR3 here is CATSRVLSIQGGNTEAFF. As DNA, the CDR3 is TGTGCCACCAGCAGAGTCCTTAGTATTCAGGGAGGTAACACTGAAGCTTTCTTT.

In this sample, this clone turned up once. The chain carries TRBV27 and TRBJ2-4, with TRBD2 as a possible D gene (6 bases). V dropped 4 bases and J dropped 1 base, with 11 bases sitting between them. Germline V lookup: CDR1 MNHEY, CDR2 SMNVEV (reference sequence). The CDR3 loop spans 15 amino acids. The CDR3 DNA reads as TGTGCCAGCAGTTATCGGGAGATGGCCAAAAACATTCAGTACTTC. Translated, it gives CASSYREMAKNIQYF.

This sequence joins TRBV15 and TRBJ2-1; perhaps TRBD2 as D (6 bases). Germline CDR1 and CDR2: LNHNV and YYDKDF (reference sequence). The CDR3 contains 16 residues. The germline V and J ends were trimmed by 1 base and 1 base, with 11 bases remaining between them. The CDR3 is CATSRVGGRSYNEQFF. The CDR3 nucleotides read TGTGCCACCAGCAGAGTGGGAGGTCGGTCCTACAATGAGCAGTTCTTC.

The chain is built from TRBV28 and TRBJ2-6, with no clear D. Between the trimmed V and J ends, which lost 6 bases and 4 bases, there was a span of 13 bases. Germline-derived CDR1 and CDR2 are MDHEN and SYDVKM. This CDR3 spans 15 amino acids. The CDR3 bases are TGTGCCAGCAGCCACCCCAATGCGGGGGCCAACGTCCTGACTTTC. Its translation: CASSHPNAGANVLTF.

The V gene is TRBV28, the J gene TRBJ1-4; TRBD1 might be the D (6 bases). The V gene lost 7 bases and the J gene lost 0 bases, with 12 bases spanning the gap. Per germline, CDR1 MDHEN and CDR2 SYDVKM. CDR3 length: 15 residues. CDR3: CASTRPGATNEKLFF. The CDR3 DNA is TGTGCCAGCACCCGGCCAGGGGCAACTAATGAAAAACTGTTTTTT.

The table lists this clone with a count of one. The chain joins TRBV11-1 to TRBJ2-1, with 8 bases identical to TRBD2. Germline CDR1 and CDR2: SGHAT and FQDESV (reference sequence). The CDR3 is 17 amino acids. V shed 0 bases, J shed 5 bases, and the junction held 9 bases outside the gene matches. The CDR3 protein is CASSLAPTGRAHNEQFF. For the CDR3, the DNA is TGTGCCAGCAGCTTAGCCCCGACCGGGAGGGCTCACAATGAGCAGTTCTTC. Complete variable domain (other parts from reference TRBV11-1 and TRBJ2-1): EAEVAQSPRYKITEKSQAVAFWCDPISGHATLYWYRQILGQGPELLVQFQDESVVDDSQLPKDRFSAERLKGVDSTLKIQPAELGDSAMYLCASSLAPTGRAHNEQFFGPGTRLTVL.

This clone occurred once. The chain couples TRBV2 to TRBJ2-7; D perhaps matches TRBD1 (6 bases). The V and J ends lost 3 bases and 0 bases respectively, with 12 bases between them. CDR1 and CDR2 (germline): SNHLY, FYNNEI. CDR3 length: 15 amino acids. The CDR3 here is CASSESGRGSYEQYF. CDR3 in DNA: TGTGCCAGCAGTGAGTCTGGCAGGGGCTCCTACGAGCAGTACTTC.

J is TRBJ2-5 and V is TRBV19; 9 bases are shared with TRBD1. Trimming removed 3 bases from V and 5 bases from J; junction bases left unmatched: 7. Germline lookup yields CDR1 LNHDA and CDR2 SQIVND (reference sequence). This CDR3 comprises 15 residues. The DNA of the CDR3 is TGTGCCAGTAGTATTTCCGGGACAGGGTCGGAGACCCAGTACTTC. It specifies CASSISGTGSETQYF.

V is TRBV2 and J is TRBJ2-5, with D possibly matching TRBD1 (5 bases). Germline V CDR1 and CDR2: SNHLY, FYNNEI. The CDR3 has 12 amino acids. V was pared by 10 bases and J by 1 base, with 10 bases between. CDR3 DNA sequence: TGTGCCATCCGACAGCCCCAAGAGACCCAGTACTTC. Its protein product is CAIRQPQETQYF.

This clone was seen a few times. The chain links TRBV5-5 to TRBJ2-2, with TRBD2 identical over 7 bases. From germline, CDR1 is SGHKS and CDR2 YYEKEE (reference sequence). The V segment lost 4 bases and the J segment 7 bases; nucleotides outside the gene matches: 7. This CDR3 comprises 14 residues. For the CDR3, the DNA is TGTGCCAGCAGCCCCTGGGGAGGGGTCGGGGAGCTGTTTTTT. Its translation is CASSPWGGVGELFF.

The V gene is TRBV4-3, the J gene TRBJ1-4; no reliable D call. Germline assignment: CDR1 LGHNA and CDR2 YSLEER. This CDR3 has 16 residues. V dropped 0 bases and J dropped 5 bases, with 13 bases sitting between them. CDR3 sequence: CASSQEPGGINEKLFF. The CDR3 nucleotides read TGCGCCAGCAGCCAAGAGCCAGGAGGAATAAATGAAAAACTGTTTTTT.

The V call is TRBV7-7, the J call TRBJ2-7, with 11 nucleotides matching TRBD2. The CDR3 extends over 13 amino acids. The germline gives CDR1 SSHAT, CDR2 FNYEAQ (reference sequence). The trim removed 4 bases at V and 12 bases at J, leaving 8 bases unmatched. The CDR3 nucleotides are TGTGCCAGCAGCTCGTCCACTAGCGGGAGATGGTACTTC. Protein sequence: CASSSSTSGRWYF.

This chain links TRBV5-1 with TRBJ2-1, with D uncertain. The germline V gene encodes CDR1 SGHRS and CDR2 YFSETQ. The V and J ends lost 0 bases and 8 bases respectively, with 12 bases between them. The CDR3 contains 14 residues. In nucleotides, the CDR3 is TGCGCCAGCAGCTTGGCCGACTTCCACGATGAGCAGTTCTTC. Translating gives CASSLADFHDEQFF.